What follows describes a single T cell receptor beta chain. Its target is unknown. The sample's treatment: 15 to 20 received Ad26.COV2.S at low or high dose, single or two shots; about 5 received placebo; per-sample allocation not given. Samples analyzed were those drawn on day 63 after the first vaccine or placebo injection. Vaccine was an Ad26 vector expressing Wuhan-strain SARS-CoV-2 spike. Repertoires were generated with immunoSEQ multiplex PCR, while TCRdb's copy carries only in-frame clones and drops some. Among some 400,000 clones listed, about 88% were seen once. The data were taken from a study of Ad26.COV2.S vaccination and SARS-CoV-2 variants. On the study more broadly: Intramuscular Ad26.COV2.S doses were given once or twice, 56 days apart.

Whole-study findings and limits: The TCR breadth and depth analyses may have understated or missed part of the total T cell responses.

Germline CDR1 SGHDT, CDR2 YYEEEE. The CDR3 has 16 residues. Trimming left V 4 bases short and J 1 base short, with 14 bases between. The gene calls are TRBV5-6 and TRBJ2-2, with D possibly called TRBD1 or TRBD2 (5 bases each). The source was peripheral blood, collected in a trial of Ad26.COV2.S vaccine versus placebo. This clonotype was obtained from a person between 18 and 59 years old who received the Ad26.COV2.S COVID-19 vaccine or a placebo. The CDR3 protein is CASSPGTNMNTGELFF. In DNA form, the CDR3 reads TGTGCCAGCAGCCCCGGGACGAATATGAACACCGGGGAGCTGTTTTTT.